Presented here are 21 T cell receptor beta chains from one specimen sequenced in a study of beta chain features in type 1 diabetes. As every portion of the isolated RNA was reverse transcribed, the sequencing read expressed TCRB transcripts. Only in-frame clones appear in the TCRdb table, and some are missing; sequencing was by immunoSEQ multiplex PCR. Altogether under 450,000 clones are present, more than 11% being singletons, with the ten largest covering about 0.034%. Sequences were obtained from naive CD4+ T cells from blood. The receptors were gathered from a man in his thirties or forties in good health.

V usage is TRBV2 and J usage is TRBJ2-1; D is unclear. The CDR3 length is 13 residues. V lost 6 bases to trimming and J lost 5 bases, with 11 bases between them. The germline CDR1 and CDR2 sequences are SNHLY and FYNNEI. The chain's CDR3 is CASRPVRNNEQFF. CDR3 bases: TGTGCCAGCAGGCCGGTCCGCAACAATGAGCAGTTCTTC.

This chain joins TRBV9 and TRBJ2-5, with 9 bases matching TRBD2. CDR3 size: 14 residues. V shed 5 bases and J 4 bases; nucleotides not matched to a gene: 6. Germline lookup yields CDR1 SGDLS and CDR2 YYNGEE. CDR3 sequence reads: CASRPGLASETQYF. The DNA of the CDR3 is TGTGCCAGCAGACCTGGACTAGCGTCAGAGACCCAGTACTTC.

This clone appeared a single time. V and J are TRBV5-1 and TRBJ1-2, with TRBD1 matching over 7 bases. The J segment lost 4 bases and the V segment lost 4 bases, leaving 10 bases of the junction unmatched. Germline V gene sequence: CDR1 SGHRS, CDR2 YFSETQ. The CDR3 is 15 residues long. The CDR3 loop is CASSESKGAGYGYTF. The DNA for the CDR3 is TGCGCCAGCAGCGAATCGAAGGGGGCCGGCTATGGCTACACCTTC. Full variable domain (outside the CDR3, taken from reference TRBV5-1 and TRBJ1-2): KAGVTQTPRYLIKTRGQQVTLSCSPISGHRSVSWYQQTPGQGLQFLFEYFSETQRNKGNFPGRFSGRQFSNSRSEMNVSTLELGDSALYLCASSESKGAGYGYTFGSGTRLTVV.

This clone was picked up a small number of times. The chain recombines TRBV20-1 with TRBJ2-2; no reliable D call. Trimming cost V 5 bases and J 7 bases, with 8 bases left between them. The V gene's germline CDR1 is DFQATT and CDR2 SNEGSKA (reference sequence). CDR3 length: 11 residues. The CDR3 sequence is CSASHFGELFF. In DNA form, the CDR3 reads TGCAGTGCTTCCCACTTCGGGGAGCTGTTTTTT.

This rearrangement joins TRBV7-8 to TRBJ2-1, with a possible D match to TRBD1 (6 bases). This CDR3 has 14 residues. V was trimmed by 6 bases and J by 4 bases, leaving 13 bases between them. Germline CDR1 reads SGHVS; CDR2 reads FQNEAQ. The CDR3 sequence is CASRSDRIYNEQFF. DNA of the CDR3: TGTGCCAGCAGATCCGACAGGATTTACAATGAGCAGTTCTTC.

The chain links TRBV7-9 to TRBJ2-7, with 8 bases identical to TRBD1. The CDR3 contains 16 residues. The germline gives CDR1 SEHNR, CDR2 FQNEAQ (reference sequence). V dropped 4 bases and J dropped 1; count of bases not matched to a gene: 9. CDR3 loop: CASSYPRDRQSYEQYF. The CDR3 nucleotides are TGTGCCAGCAGCTACCCCCGGGACAGGCAATCCTACGAGCAGTACTTC.

This clone was seen only a few times. The rearrangement uses TRBV7-9 and TRBJ2-3; TRBD2 matches 7 bases. CDR1 is SEHNR and CDR2 is FQNEAQ in the germline V gene (reference sequence). This CDR3 has 16 residues. Trimming cost V 1 base and J 3 bases; bases outside gene matches: 7. Here the CDR3 reads CASSLDGRNTTDTQYF. CDR3 DNA sequence: TGTGCCAGCAGCTTAGACGGGAGGAATACGACAGATACGCAGTATTTT.

The V gene is TRBV7-9, the J gene TRBJ1-2; TRBD1 might be the D (5 bases). Trimming removed 4 bases at V and 4 bases at J, with 10 bases between. There are 13 residues in the CDR3. Germline CDR1 is SEHNR and CDR2 is FQNEAQ (reference sequence). The CDR3 coding sequence is TGTGCCAGCAGCTCGGACAAATTCTATGGCTACACCTTC. Its translation: CASSSDKFYGYTF.

The J gene is TRBJ2-1, the V gene TRBV4-3; 10 nucleotides match TRBD1. CDR1 is LGHNA, CDR2 YSLEER, per germline. The ends lost 4 bases at V and 6 bases at J; junction bases unmatched: 3. The CDR3 is 14 residues long. CDR3 residues: CASSPGQGLNEQFF. The CDR3, as DNA: TGCGCCAGCAGCCCGGGACAGGGGCTCAATGAGCAGTTCTTC.

The chain uses TRBV5-1 and TRBJ2-3; 8 bases agree with TRBD2. V dropped 4 bases and J dropped 2; count of bases not matched to a gene: 9. CDR1 SGHRS and CDR2 YFSETQ come from the germline V gene. The CDR3 runs 16 residues. CDR3 residues: CASSLIPGLDTDTQYF. CDR3 sequence (DNA): TGCGCCAGCAGCCTGATACCGGGACTAGACACAGATACGCAGTATTTT.

J is TRBJ2-2 and V is TRBV5-4; either TRBD1 or TRBD2 may supply D (7 bases each). V was clipped by 5 bases and J by 6 bases, with 17 bases between them. Germline V gene data show CDR1 as SGHNT and CDR2 as YYREEE (reference sequence). The CDR3 consists of 15 residues. The CDR3 region has the DNA TGTGCCAGCAGTGGGGTACAGGGGAGGGCCGGGGAGCTGTTTTTT. Translation gives CASSGVQGRAGELFF.

V and J are TRBV21-1 and TRBJ2-5; TRBD1, the table's D call, was not compared with the DNA. TRBV21-1 is labeled a pseudogene. The CDR3 loop spans 17 amino acids. CDR3 sequence reads: CASIPTSSGRGRETQYF. In DNA, the CDR3 is TGTGCCAGCATCCCAACCTCCTCCGGCAGGGGGAGGGAGACCCAGTACTTC.

This clone was seen only a few times. This chain links TRBV2 with TRBJ1-3, with D perhaps matching TRBD1 (5 bases). Trimming took 4 bases from V and 0 from J, leaving 13 bases between them. This CDR3 contains 16 residues. In germline, CDR1 is SNHLY, CDR2 FYNNEI. The CDR3 spells CASSADSWISGNTIYF. The CDR3 DNA sequence: TGTGCCAGCAGTGCTGACAGTTGGATCTCTGGAAACACCATATATTTT.

This clone was seen more than once but under ten times. The chain links TRBV30 to TRBJ1-2; possibly TRBD1 for D (5 bases). Germline V CDR1 and CDR2: GTSNPN, SVGIG (reference sequence). V lost 4 bases, J lost 4 bases, and 13 bases lay in between. CDR3 length: 13 residues. The CDR3 protein is CAWIGGGRYGYTF. The CDR3 DNA reads as TGTGCCTGGATTGGGGGTGGCCGCTATGGCTACACCTTC.

V gene TRBV6-6 combines with J gene TRBJ2-1; TRBD2 agrees at 11 bases. From germline, CDR1 is MNHNY and CDR2 SVGAGI (reference sequence). J was trimmed by 10 bases and V by 2 bases; bases with no gene match: 7. The CDR3 runs to 15 residues. The CDR3 sequence is CASSYVTSGSGEQFF. The CDR3 region has the DNA TGTGCCAGCAGTTACGTCACTAGCGGGAGCGGAGAGCAGTTCTTC.

The chain combines TRBV11-3 with TRBJ1-1; D might be TRBD1 (5 bases). This CDR3 comprises 15 residues. The V and J ends lost 4 bases and 3 bases respectively, with 15 bases between them. CDR1 and CDR2 (germline): SGHNT, YENEEA. The CDR3 DNA follows: TGTGCCAGCAGCTCGCCCGGGGGAGAGGACACTGAAGCTTTCTTT. Protein product: CASSSPGGEDTEAFF.

Only a few counts were recorded for this clone. The V and J genes are TRBV29-1 and TRBJ1-1, with 9 positions matching TRBD1. This CDR3 comprises 16 residues. The germline CDR1 and CDR2 sequences are SQVTM and ANQGSEA. V dropped 6 bases and J dropped 0; count of bases not matched to a gene: 11. The CDR3 nucleotides are TGCAGCGTCGGAACACCGGGACAGGGCATGAACACTGAAGCTTTCTTT. This gives the protein CSVGTPGQGMNTEAFF.

This clone was picked up a small number of times. The chain is built from TRBV9 and TRBJ2-3, with 9 bases matching TRBD1. The CDR3 is 16 amino acids. V was clipped by 2 bases and J by 3 bases; unmatched bases: 7. Per the germline V gene, CDR1 is SGDLS and CDR2 is YYNGEE. Written as DNA, the CDR3 is TGTGCCAGCAGCGTTACCGTACAGGGGGCAACAGATACGCAGTATTTT. It encodes CASSVTVQGATDTQYF. Complete variable domain (other parts from reference TRBV9 and TRBJ2-3): DSGVTQTPKHLITATGQRVTLRCSPRSGDLSVYWYQQSLDQGLQFLIQYYNGEERAKGNILERFSAQQFPDLHSELNLSSLELGDSALYFCASSVTVQGATDTQYFGPGTRLTVL.

This clone was picked up a small number of times. One junction end does not reproduce the germline sequence, and a read error may be involved. The chain is built from TRBV30 and TRBJ2-1, with TRBD2 matching over 7 bases. Per the germline V gene, CDR1 is GTSNPN and CDR2 is SVGIG (reference sequence). The CDR3 contains 11 residues. The chain's CDR3 is CAWSEGGMRVF. Written as DNA, the CDR3 is TGTGCCTGGAGTGAGGGAGGGATGAGGGTCTTC.

The chain has TRBV4-3 and TRBJ2-3; D is possibly TRBD2 (6 bases). With 1 base removed from V and 2 bases from J, the gap between germline ends came to 10 bases. This CDR3 contains 15 residues. CDR1 LGHNA and CDR2 YSLEER come from the germline V gene. The CDR3, as DNA: TGCGCCAGCAGCCAAGGCGGGACGATCACAGATACGCAGTATTTT. Translated: CASSQGGTITDTQYF.

This clone was observed a few times. V and J are TRBV20-1 and TRBJ2-3; D unresolved. This CDR3 spans 11 amino acids. Trimming pared 6 bases from V and 5 bases from J, leaving 9 bases between. Per the germline V gene, CDR1 is DFQATT and CDR2 is SNEGSKA (reference sequence). CDR3 residues: CSATIGDTQYF. CDR3 in DNA: TGCAGTGCAACTATCGGAGATACGCAGTATTTT.